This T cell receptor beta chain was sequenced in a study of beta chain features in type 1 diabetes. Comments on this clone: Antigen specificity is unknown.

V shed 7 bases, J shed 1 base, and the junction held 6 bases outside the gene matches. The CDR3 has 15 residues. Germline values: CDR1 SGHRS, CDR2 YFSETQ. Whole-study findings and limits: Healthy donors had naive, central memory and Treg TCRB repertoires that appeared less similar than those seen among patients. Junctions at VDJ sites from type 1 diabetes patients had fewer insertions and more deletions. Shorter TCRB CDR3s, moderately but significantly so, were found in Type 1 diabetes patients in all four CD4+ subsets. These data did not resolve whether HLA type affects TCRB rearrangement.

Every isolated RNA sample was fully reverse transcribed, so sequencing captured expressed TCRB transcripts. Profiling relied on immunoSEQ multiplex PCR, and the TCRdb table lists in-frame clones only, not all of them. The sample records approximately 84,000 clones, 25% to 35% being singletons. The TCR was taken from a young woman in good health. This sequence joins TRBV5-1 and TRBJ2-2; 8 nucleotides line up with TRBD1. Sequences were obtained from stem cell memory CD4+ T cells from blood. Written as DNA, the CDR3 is TGCGCCAGCTGCGCCGGGACAGGGAACACCGGGGAGCTGTTTTTT. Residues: CASCAGTGNTGELFF.